The entry below gives a single T cell receptor (beta chain) sequence along with its context. This entry belongs to a study of cytomegalovirus exposure and HLA in healthy donors. At the level of the study: Clustering assigned roughly 81% of the approximately 400 genotyped donors to the Caucasian-associated ancestry cluster.

Primers included in the PCR were 60 Vbeta and 13 Jbeta primers. Profiling relied on immunoSEQ multiplex PCR, and the TCRdb table lists in-frame clones only, not all of them. The table shows 95,000 to 100,000 clones, with approximately 72% occurring only once. Donors sampled were nominally healthy, though unrecorded immune exposures were likely. The specimen sequenced was PBMCs. The sequence derives from a woman aged 40 to 50 in good health and CMV-seronegative.

CDR3 region: CASSREIGDNTQYF. In nucleotides, the CDR3 is TGTGCCAGCAGCCGCGAAATAGGGGACAATACGCAGTATTTT. This sequence joins TRBV4-2 and TRBJ2-3; maybe TRBD1 (6 bases). Germline V lookup: CDR1 LGHNA, CDR2 YNFKEQ. V lost 4 bases and J 7 bases, leaving 15 bases between the germline ends. This CDR3 is built from 14 residues.